This is a list of T cell receptor beta chains from one sample in a study of T cells after yellow fever vaccination. TCRdb processed the 5' RACE reads anew with MiXCR; each CDR3 protein has one entry. The sample consists of around 230,000 distinct CDR3 sequences, approximately 6.3% of them appearing once. The material sequenced was CD4+ T cells sorted from PBMCs, taken on the day of the yellow fever booster vaccination. All receptors derive from a man aged 30-40 years who received the YFV17D yellow fever vaccine. Both conserved end residues are part of each CDR3. A D gene is named only where the DNA matches it firmly. Size tells how often a clone was seen (once, few, many) or the class of an expanded clone, and some rows leave it out.

v_gene	j_gene	abundance	d_gene	CDR3nt	CDR3aa
TRBV10-2	TRBJ2-7	-	TRBD2	TGCGCCAGCAGTGAGTTCCGAGCGGGAGCTAGCTACGAGCAGTACTTC	CASSEFRAGASYEQYF
TRBV14	TRBJ2-7	many	-	TGTGCCAGCAGCCCTCTTGGACAGCCTTTACGGTCCTACGAGCAGTACTTC	CASSPLGQPLRSYEQYF
TRBV6-2/TRBV6-3	TRBJ2-1	few	TRBD2	TGTGCCAGCAGTATCTCGACTAGCGGGAGGGCCGCCGAGCAGTTCTTC	CASSISTSGRAAEQFF
TRBV27	TRBJ2-1	few	TRBD2	TGTGCCAGCAGCCGCCCCCCGACTAGCGGGAACTACAATGAGCAGTTCTTC	CASSRPPTSGNYNEQFF
TRBV5-5	TRBJ2-1	-	-	TGTGCCAGCAGCTTGGTTCCGAACATCAATAATGAGCAGTTCTTC	CASSLVPNINNEQFF
TRBV10-3	TRBJ2-7	-	-	TGTGCCATCAGTCCGACAGTAGCCGAGCAGTACTTC	CAISPTVAEQYF
TRBV5-1	TRBJ1-1	many	-	TGCGCCAGCAGCTTGGTTTCAGGAGCCAACACTGAAGCTTTCTTT	CASSLVSGANTEAFF
TRBV20-1	TRBJ1-4	-	-	TGCAGTGCTAGTAAGGGAGACGAAAAACTGTTTTTT	CSASKGDEKLFF
TRBV7-2	TRBJ2-7	-	TRBD2	TGTGCCAGCGGTTTAGCGGGAGGTGGATTGGACGAGCAGCACTTC	CASGLAGGGLDEQHF
TRBV21-1	TRBJ2-1	many	-	TGTGCCAGCAGCTTGACTAGCGGAGGGGATGAGCAGTTCTTC	CASSLTSGGDEQFF
TRBV4-3	TRBJ2-3	many	TRBD2	TGCGCCAGCAGCCAGGATTCTTTCGGGAGGGGAGATACGCAGTATTTT	CASSQDSFGRGDTQYF
TRBV12-3/TRBV12-4	TRBJ1-3	many	-	TGTGCCAGCAGTTTTCATGGAAACACCATATATTTT	CASSFHGNTIYF
TRBV3-1	TRBJ2-5	few	-	TGTGCCAGCACCTCCTCAGGGGAGACCCAGTACTTC	CASTSSGETQYF
TRBV20-1	TRBJ2-7	-	TRBD2	TGCAGTGCCCCGAGGCGAGTCGGGACTAGCGGGAGCATGATCTCCTACGAGCAGTACTTC	CSAPRRVGTSGSMISYEQYF
TRBV5-5	TRBJ2-1	-	-	TGTGCCAGCAGCTTCATGGAGACTCTCACCTACAATGAGCAGTTCTTC	CASSFMETLTYNEQFF
TRBV6-6	TRBJ2-5	few	TRBD1	TGTGCCAGCGGGACAGGGGCCCAAGAGACCCAGTACTTC	CASGTGAQETQYF
TRBV6-5	TRBJ2-7	few	-	TGTGCCAGACCCCACGTTAGAGGTCTCCAGCAGTACTTC	CARPHVRGLQQYF
TRBV7-2	TRBJ1-3	-	-	TGTGCCAGCAGCTCAAGTGGGTCTGGAAACACCATATATTTT	CASSSSGSGNTIYF
TRBV7-2	TRBJ1-1	few	-	TGTGCCAGCAGCTCGGGACCTTCATTGGAAGCTTTCTTT	CASSSGPSLEAFF
TRBV12-5	TRBJ2-5	few	-	TGTGCTAGTGGCGATGACAGGAGGGTCGCCCAGTACTTC	CASGDDRRVAQYF
TRBV6-5	TRBJ2-3	-	-	TGTGCCAGCACCCAGAGGTCTACGCAGTATTTT	CASTQRSTQYF
TRBV20-1	TRBJ2-1	-	-	TGCAGTGCTAGAGATACTCTCTCCTACAATGAGCAGTTCTTC	CSARDTLSYNEQFF